The rows below give T cell receptor beta chains drawn from one sample of a study of shared clonotypes between healthy human individuals. Method: immunoSEQ multiplex PCR; TCRdb's copy keeps in-frame clones and lacks some. The sample yields approximately 980,000 clones, over 60% seen once. Sequenced: memory CD4+ T cells sorted from blood. The receptors come from a man aged 18 to 29 in good health. The CDR3 runs from the conserved cysteine through the conserved F or W. A D gene is named only where the DNA matches it firmly. Not all rows give a size; the values are once, few, many and, for expanded clones, a class.

J gene | D gene | V gene | clone size | CDR3 protein | CDR3 DNA
TRBJ1-1 | . | TRBV7-2 | . | CASIRDGNTEAFF | TGTGCCAGCATCCGGGACGGGAACACTGAAGCTTTCTTT
TRBJ1-5 | . | TRBV6-1 | . | CASSGAGPWVQPQHF | TGTGCCAGCAGCGGTGCTGGGCCATGGGTCCAGCCCCAGCATTTT
TRBJ2-1 | . | TRBV10-1 | . | CASSVGDSPHNEQFF | TGCGCCAGCAGTGTAGGGGACTCTCCCCACAATGAGCAGTTCTTC
TRBJ2-2 | . | TRBV25-1 | . | CASSGQVGGELFF | TGTGCCAGCAGTGGTCAGGTGGGCGGGGAGCTGTTTTTT
TRBJ2-7 | . | TRBV12-5 | . | CASGFAGREQYF | TGTGCTAGTGGTTTCGCGGGGCGAGAACAGTACTTC
TRBJ1-3 | . | TRBV2 | . | CASSDVGISGNTIYF | TGTGCCAGCAGTGATGTAGGGATCTCTGGAAACACCATATATTTT
TRBJ1-5 | . | TRBV21-1 | many | CASRVLQGRYSNQPQHF | TGTGCCAGCAGAGTTTTACAGGGGCGGTATAGCAATCAGCCCCAGCATTTT
TRBJ2-7 | . | TRBV10-2 | . | CASSVSGPYEQYF | TGCGCCAGCAGTGTGAGTGGGCCCTACGAGCAGTACTTC
TRBJ2-7 | . | TRBV5-4 | . | CASSQEAGRSSYEQYF | TGTGCCAGCAGCCAGGAGGCGGGCCGGAGCTCCTACGAGCAGTACTTC
TRBJ2-7 | . | TRBV11-2 | . | CASSRGWIYEQYF | TGTGCCAGCAGCCGCGGGTGGATCTACGAGCAGTACTTC
TRBJ2-1 | . | TRBV7-3 | . | CASSLRPQGGNEQFF | TGTGCCAGCAGCTTAAGACCCCAGGGAGGCAATGAGCAGTTCTTC
TRBJ1-1 | . | TRBV9 | . | CASGDSLSAFF | TGTGCCAGCGGTGACAGTCTTTCAGCTTTCTTT
TRBJ1-1 | TRBD1 | TRBV5-4 | . | CASSLGQGGNTEAFF | TGTGCCAGCAGCTTGGGACAGGGGGGGAACACTGAAGCTTTCTTT
TRBJ2-5 | TRBD2 | TRBV9 | . | CASSAAGGSGQETQYF | TGTGCCAGCAGCGCCGCGGGAGGGTCAGGCCAAGAGACCCAGTACTTC
TRBJ2-1 | . | TRBV7-2 | . | CASSFLFRGKRYEQFF | TGTGCCAGCAGCTTCCTTTTCAGGGGCAAGCGTTATGAGCAGTTCTTC
TRBJ2-2 | . | TRBV7-3 | . | CASSLYRADTGELFF | TGTGCCAGCAGCTTATACAGGGCGGACACCGGGGAGCTGTTTTTT
TRBJ2-2 | . | TRBV6-5 | . | CASSYFPNTGELFF | TGTGCCAGCAGTTATTTCCCGAACACCGGGGAGCTGTTTTTT
TRBJ1-1 | . | TRBV7-9 | once | CASSIRTENTEAFF | TGTGCCAGCAGCATCCGGACGGAGAACACTGAAGCTTTCTTT
TRBJ1-2 | . | TRBV7-2 | . | CASSLESGAVYGYTF | TGTGCCAGCAGCTTAGAGTCGGGGGCAGTCTATGGCTACACCTTC
TRBJ1-5 | . | TRBV28 | . | CASSPVRQPQHF | TGTGCCAGCAGTCCAGTAAGACAGCCCCAGCATTTT
TRBJ2-5 | . | TRBV2 | . | CASRVGGETQYF | TGTGCCAGCAGAGTTGGGGGGGAGACCCAGTACTTC
TRBJ2-1 | TRBD2 | TRBV9 | . | CASSVVASGGPEQFF | TGTGCCAGCAGCGTAGTGGCTAGCGGGGGTCCTGAGCAGTTCTTC
TRBJ2-1 | TRBD2 | TRBV4-3 | . | CASSQGQGLAGVVNEQFF | TGCGCCAGCAGCCAAGGCCAAGGTCTAGCGGGAGTCGTCAATGAGCAGTTCTTC
TRBJ1-1 | TRBD1 | TRBV27 | . | CASSFQGVGGEAFF | TGTGCCAGCAGTTTCCAGGGGGTGGGGGGTGAAGCTTTCTTT
TRBJ2-3 | TRBD2 | TRBV6-1 | . | CASSEAPPGLAGGRPHTDTQYF | TGTGCCAGCAGTGAAGCGCCCCCGGGACTAGCGGGGGGGAGGCCCCACACAGATACGCAGTATTTT
TRBJ2-5 | . | TRBV2 | . | CATSRGADETQYF | TGTGCCACCTCCCGGGGGGCAGACGAGACCCAGTACTTC
TRBJ2-1 | . | TRBV19 | few | CASSIIGSSSYNEQFF | TGTGCCAGTAGTATTATCGGCTCTAGCTCCTACAATGAGCAGTTCTTC
TRBJ2-3 | . | TRBV4-2 | . | CASSQEQWGDTQYF | TGTGCCAGCAGCCAAGAACAGTGGGGAGATACGCAGTATTTT
TRBJ2-7 | . | TRBV21-1 | . | CASTQKWGQRYEQYF | TGTGCCAGCACCCAAAAATGGGGACAGCGATACGAGCAGTACTTC
TRBJ1-4 | TRBD1 | TRBV5-4 | . | CASSPSRKTGDEKLFF | TGTGCCAGCAGCCCCTCCCGGAAGACAGGGGATGAAAAACTGTTTTTT
TRBJ2-7 | . | TRBV6-4 | . | CASRPAGTASSYEQYF | TGTGCCAGCAGACCTGCCGGGACGGCGAGCTCCTACGAGCAGTACTTC
TRBJ1-6 | . | TRBV28 | . | CALGGDGSPLHF | TGTGCTTTGGGCGGGGATGGCTCACCCCTCCACTTT
TRBJ1-2 | . | TRBV11-2 | . | CASSPGAGSGYGYTF | TGTGCCAGCAGCCCGGGGGCAGGGAGTGGATATGGCTACACCTTC
TRBJ1-2 | . | TRBV2 | once | CASRLTVNYGYTF | TGTGCCAGCAGATTAACAGTTAACTATGGCTACACCTTC
TRBJ2-3 | TRBD2 | TRBV28 | . | CASDGGAQSTDTQYF | TGTGCCAGCGACGGGGGGGCCCAGAGCACAGATACGCAGTATTTT
TRBJ2-2 | . | TRBV7-7 | . | CASSPRNTGELFF | TGTGCTAGCAGCCCCCGTAACACCGGGGAGCTGTTTTTT
TRBJ1-2 | TRBD1 | TRBV6-5 | . | CASRGTGAGYTF | TGTGCCAGCAGGGGGACAGGGGCTGGCTACACCTTC
TRBJ2-1 | . | TRBV29-1 | . | CSVGTASSYNEQFF | TGCAGCGTGGGAACAGCTAGCTCCTACAATGAGCAGTTCTTC
TRBJ1-1 | TRBD1 | TRBV7-6 | . | CASSPGTGGFNTEAFF | TGTGCCAGCAGCCCCGGGACAGGGGGCTTTAACACTGAAGCTTTCTTT
TRBJ1-1 | . | TRBV18 | . | CASSFSGTSNTEAFF | TGTGCCAGCTCATTTTCCGGGACATCGAACACTGAAGCTTTCTTT
TRBJ2-6 | . | TRBV5-1 | . | CASSLLGAGANVLTF | TGCGCCAGCAGCCTGTTGGGGGCTGGGGCCAACGTCCTGACTTTC
TRBJ1-5 | . | TRBV28 | . | CASSLMGRNQPQHF | TGTGCCAGCAGTTTAATGGGGCGCAATCAGCCCCAGCATTTT
TRBJ2-3 | . | TRBV20-1 | . | CSARATDTQYF | TGCAGTGCTAGAGCAACAGATACGCAGTATTTT
TRBJ1-4 | . | TRBV10-3 | . | CAISATNEKLFF | TGTGCCATCAGCGCAACTAATGAAAAACTGTTTTTT
TRBJ2-5 | . | TRBV2 | . | CASSGRGLRETQYF | TGTGCCAGCAGTGGACGAGGTTTACGGGAGACCCAGTACTTC
TRBJ1-5 | . | TRBV6-5 | . | CASSPPGGNQPQHF | TGTGCCAGCAGTCCCCCCGGGGGCAATCAGCCCCAGCATTTT
TRBJ1-4 | . | TRBV11-2 | few | CASSPRPSTNEKLFF | TGTGCCAGCAGCCCACGTCCGTCAACTAATGAAAAACTGTTTTTT
TRBJ2-7 | TRBD2 | TRBV30 | . | CAWSRGGYEQYF | TGTGCCTGGAGTCGGGGGGGCTACGAGCAGTACTTC
TRBJ2-1 | . | TRBV11-2 | . | CASSLSREQFF | TGTGCCAGCAGCTTATCCCGTGAGCAGTTCTTC
TRBJ2-1 | TRBD1 | TRBV11-2 | . | CASSSDRLNEQFF | TGTGCCAGCAGCTCGGACAGGCTAAATGAGCAGTTCTTC